This is a list of T cell receptor beta chains from one sample in a study of T cell responses to AZD1222 COVID-19 vaccine. Libraries were prepared by immunoSEQ multiplex PCR; TCRdb keeps only in-frame clonotypes and omits some of them. The table has under 110,000 clones, more than 75% seen once. Sample: peripheral blood, taken 28 days after the second AZD1222 dose. These receptors originate from an adult who received the AZD1222 COVID-19 vaccine. CDR3s include the opening cysteine and the closing phenylalanine or tryptophan. The D gene is left open where the match is weak. Clone size is given for some rows only: seen once, a few or many times, or a class if the clone is expanded.

DNA: TGTGCCACCTCGACGGCTTACTCCTACGAGCAGTACTTC; CDR3: CATSTAYSYEQYF; D: NA; size: once; J: TRBJ2-7; V: TRBV6-5
DNA: TGTGCCAGCCTGCGGGGCTACGAGCAGTACTTC; CDR3: CASLRGYEQYF; D: NA; size: few; J: TRBJ2-7; V: TRBV5-5
DNA: TGTGCCAGCGGCGACAGGGGGCTCCATAATTCACCCCTCCACTTT; CDR3: CASGDRGLHNSPLHF; D: TRBD1; size: once; J: TRBJ1-6; V: TRBV27
DNA: TGTGCCAGCAGCTTAGTCGGGACAGGGGCCGAGACCCAGTACTTC; CDR3: CASSLVGTGAETQYF; D: TRBD1; size: NA; J: TRBJ2-5; V: TRBV7-2
DNA: TGTGCCAGCAGTAGATTACAGGGCCACGAGCAGTACTTC; CDR3: CASSRLQGHEQYF; D: NA; size: NA; J: TRBJ2-7; V: TRBV27
DNA: TGTGCCAGTAAGAGGGGCCTGTTCGGGCCTGAGACCCAGTACTTC; CDR3: CASKRGLFGPETQYF; D: NA; size: NA; J: TRBJ2-5; V: TRBV19
DNA: TGTGCCAGCAGTGAATTGGGGGGGAGCTCCTACAATGAGCAGTTCTTC; CDR3: CASSELGGSSYNEQFF; D: TRBD2; size: once; J: TRBJ2-1; V: TRBV2
DNA: TGTGCCAGGAAGACGGGACCGAGCTACGAGCAGTACTTC; CDR3: CARKTGPSYEQYF; D: NA; size: NA; J: TRBJ2-7; V: TRBV19
DNA: TGTGCCAGCAGCCGGGACTCCTACTACGAGCAGTACTTC; CDR3: CASSRDSYYEQYF; D: NA; size: NA; J: TRBJ2-7; V: TRBV11-2
DNA: TGTGCCAGCAGTTTATTACCGGGACAGGGTTACGAGCAGTACTTC; CDR3: CASSLLPGQGYEQYF; D: TRBD1; size: NA; J: TRBJ2-7; V: TRBV27
DNA: TGTGCCAGTTTCACCGGGACAGGGCCCTTCTCTGGGGCCAACGTCCTGACTTTC; CDR3: CASFTGTGPFSGANVLTF; D: TRBD1; size: few; J: TRBJ2-6; V: TRBV2
DNA: TGTGCCAGCAGTTTATCGCCCGACGCTACGCAGTATTTT; CDR3: CASSLSPDATQYF; D: NA; size: NA; J: TRBJ2-3; V: TRBV27
DNA: TGTGCCAGCAGTTACCCGGCCCCTGAAGCTTTCTTT; CDR3: CASSYPAPEAFF; D: NA; size: NA; J: TRBJ1-1; V: TRBV6-2/TRBV6-3
DNA: TGTGCCAGCAGCTTTGGACTAGCGGGGAATACGCAGTATTTT; CDR3: CASSFGLAGNTQYF; D: TRBD2; size: NA; J: TRBJ2-3; V: TRBV7-2
DNA: TGTGCCAGCAGCCAGGTCAGGGGCGCGTTCGAGCAGTACTTC; CDR3: CASSQVRGAFEQYF; D: NA; size: NA; J: TRBJ2-7; V: TRBV3-1/TRBV3-2
DNA: TGTGCCAGCTTAGACCCTCTCGCGAACACCGGGGAGCTGTTTTTT; CDR3: CASLDPLANTGELFF; D: NA; size: NA; J: TRBJ2-2; V: TRBV6-6
DNA: TGTGCCAGCAGCCGAAGGGGGAACACTGAAGCTTTCTTT; CDR3: CASSRRGNTEAFF; D: NA; size: NA; J: TRBJ1-1; V: TRBV3-1/TRBV3-2
DNA: TGTGCCAGCAGTTTATCGAGCGGGATGAACACCGGGGAGCTGTTTTTT; CDR3: CASSLSSGMNTGELFF; D: TRBD2; size: few; J: TRBJ2-2; V: TRBV6-5
DNA: TGTGCCAGCAGTGTGCCCGCTAGCGGGGGAAGCACAGATACGCAGTATTTT; CDR3: CASSVPASGGSTDTQYF; D: TRBD2; size: NA; J: TRBJ2-3; V: TRBV2
DNA: TGTGCCAGCAGCTTGGCCCCCACAGGGGACCCTGAAGCTTTCTTT; CDR3: CASSLAPTGDPEAFF; D: TRBD1; size: NA; J: TRBJ1-1; V: TRBV5-5
DNA: TGTGCCAGAAGATTTGGACCCAGAGGGGAGTTCTTC; CDR3: CARRFGPRGEFF; D: NA; size: once; J: TRBJ2-1; V: TRBV5-3
DNA: TGCGCCAGCAGCGAGGGACAGGGGGGTCAGCCCCAGCATTTT; CDR3: CASSEGQGGQPQHF; D: TRBD1; size: NA; J: TRBJ1-5; V: TRBV5-1
DNA: TGTGCCAGCAGCCACTCCGCTAGCGGCGGGCTTCAGTACTTC; CDR3: CASSHSASGGLQYF; D: TRBD2; size: NA; J: TRBJ2-7; V: TRBV14
DNA: TGTGCCAGCAGGGTTGGGGGGAGCTCCTATAATTCACCCCTCCACTTT; CDR3: CASRVGGSSYNSPLHF; D: NA; size: NA; J: TRBJ1-6; V: TRBV6-4
DNA: TGTGCCACCAGTGACAAAAGGGCCAGGGCGGGAGAGACCCAGTACTTC; CDR3: CATSDKRARAGETQYF; D: NA; size: NA; J: TRBJ2-5; V: TRBV24-1
DNA: TGCGCCAGCAGCCAAGATCTCAGGGGCTATGGCTACACCTTC; CDR3: CASSQDLRGYGYTF; D: NA; size: NA; J: TRBJ1-2; V: TRBV4-3
DNA: TGTGCCAGCAGCCCTGCGGCGGGAGGTCCAGATACGCAGTATTTT; CDR3: CASSPAAGGPDTQYF; D: TRBD2; size: NA; J: TRBJ2-3; V: TRBV27
DNA: TGTGCCAGCAGTTTAGATCGGGCGCCCTTATATGGCTACACCTTC; CDR3: CASSLDRAPLYGYTF; D: NA; size: NA; J: TRBJ1-2; V: TRBV27
DNA: TGTGCCAGCAGTTTTAGGGGGGGCGGCACAGATACGCAGTATTTT; CDR3: CASSFRGGGTDTQYF; D: NA; size: NA; J: TRBJ2-3; V: TRBV27
DNA: NA; CDR3: CSATSAGAQYF; D: NA; size: NA; J: TRBJ2-5; V: TRBV20-1
DNA: TGTGCCAGCAGCAGACGGGGCGGAGCTACCTACGAGCAGTACTTC; CDR3: CASSRRGGATYEQYF; D: NA; size: NA; J: TRBJ2-7; V: TRBV7-2
DNA: TGTGCCAGCAGCGCGGACAGGGTCTACGAGCAGTACTTC; CDR3: CASSADRVYEQYF; D: TRBD1; size: NA; J: TRBJ2-7; V: TRBV5-4
DNA: TGTGCCAGCAGCGCCGCAGGGACAGGGGCAGCCTACGAGCAGTACTTC; CDR3: CASSAAGTGAAYEQYF; D: TRBD1; size: NA; J: TRBJ2-7; V: TRBV7-6
DNA: TGTGCCAGCAGCCTGGGACAGTATGGCTACACCTTC; CDR3: CASSLGQYGYTF; D: TRBD1; size: NA; J: TRBJ1-2; V: TRBV7-9
DNA: TGTGCCTGGAGTTATGGAGGGTCGGTTGGAAACACCATATATTTT; CDR3: CAWSYGGSVGNTIYF; D: NA; size: NA; J: TRBJ1-3; V: TRBV30
DNA: TGTGCCAGCTCACCAAGTCCCGGGACAGGGGGCACTGAAGCTTTCTTT; CDR3: CASSPSPGTGGTEAFF; D: TRBD1; size: once; J: TRBJ1-1; V: TRBV18
DNA: TGCGCCAGCAGCTTGGGGGGACAGGGGGCCTATCCTCTGATTTTT; CDR3: CASSLGGQGAYPLIF; D: TRBD1; size: NA; J: TRBJ1-4; V: TRBV5-1
DNA: TGTGCCAGCAGCTCCGGGACAGGGTCCTATGGCTACACCTTC; CDR3: CASSSGTGSYGYTF; D: TRBD1; size: few; J: TRBJ1-2; V: TRBV7-9
DNA: TGTGCCAGCATCCCCACTGGCCAGGGGAGGAAGTTCTTC; CDR3: CASIPTGQGRKFF; D: NA; size: once; J: TRBJ2-1; V: TRBV12-3/TRBV12-4
DNA: TGTGCCAGCAGAGCCCAGGGGGACCATAATTCACCCCTCCACTTT; CDR3: CASRAQGDHNSPLHF; D: TRBD1; size: NA; J: TRBJ1-6; V: TRBV2
DNA: TGTGCCAGCAGCTTGGTTGGCTACGAGCAGTACTTC; CDR3: CASSLVGYEQYF; D: NA; size: NA; J: TRBJ2-7; V: TRBV5-4